The clone carrying this T cell receptor (beta chain) was seen only a few times. A sample-barcoded 5' primer and a J-beta primer mix were used in a second PCR of roughly 7 to 12 cycles. Via MiXCR, TCRdb re-called the 5' RACE reads, giving one row per CDR3 protein. The sample lists over 1,500,000 distinct CDR3 sequences, 39% occurring once. The CDR3 has 13 residues. From germline, CDR1 is MNHEY and CDR2 SVGAGI. The germline V and J ends were trimmed by 8 bases and 1 base, with 11 bases remaining between them. This entry comes from a study of blood T cells in healthy people across ages. The source material was blood. This receptor was obtained from a human donor in good health. The chain has TRBV6-5 and TRBJ2-5; D is undetermined. The CDR3: CASVGSAQETQYF. DNA for the CDR3: TGTGCCAGCGTGGGGTCCGCCCAAGAGACCCAGTACTTC.